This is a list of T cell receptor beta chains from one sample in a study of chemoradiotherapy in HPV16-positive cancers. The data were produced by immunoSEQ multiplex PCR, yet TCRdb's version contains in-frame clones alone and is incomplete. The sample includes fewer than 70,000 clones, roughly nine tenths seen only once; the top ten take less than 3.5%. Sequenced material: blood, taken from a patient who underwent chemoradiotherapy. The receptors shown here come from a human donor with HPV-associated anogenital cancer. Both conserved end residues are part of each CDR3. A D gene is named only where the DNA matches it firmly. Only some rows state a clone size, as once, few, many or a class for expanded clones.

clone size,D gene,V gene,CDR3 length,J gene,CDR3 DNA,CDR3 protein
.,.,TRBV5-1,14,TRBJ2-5,TGCGCCAGCAGCTTGGGTCCCGCCGGAGAGACCCAGTACTTC,CASSLGPAGETQYF
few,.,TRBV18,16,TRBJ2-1,TGTGCCAGCTCACCTATCCGCGGGGAACCCTACAATGAGCAGTTCTTC,CASSPIRGEPYNEQFF
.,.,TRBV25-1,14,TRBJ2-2,TGTGCCAGCAGCCAGGGGGGGTGGACCGGGGAGCTGTTTTTT,CASSQGGWTGELFF
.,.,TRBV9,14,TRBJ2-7,TGTGCCAGCAGCGTAGATCAAGGGCAGGACGAGCAGTACTTC,CASSVDQGQDEQYF
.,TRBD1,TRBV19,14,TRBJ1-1,TGTGCCAGTATCCCACAGGGGTTTTGGACTGAAGCTTTCTTT,CASIPQGFWTEAFF
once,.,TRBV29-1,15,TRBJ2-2,TGCAGCGTTGAAGGGTCAGGTTTTGATACCGGGGAGCTGTTTTTT,CSVEGSGFDTGELFF
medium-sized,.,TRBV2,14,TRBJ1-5,TGTGCCAGCAGGTGGACGCAGAGCAATCAGCCCCAGCATTTT,CASRWTQSNQPQHF
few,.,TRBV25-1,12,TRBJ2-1,TGTGCCAGCGGGGCAGGGAGCAATGAGCAGTTCTTC,CASGAGSNEQFF
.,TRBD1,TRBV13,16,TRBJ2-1,TGTGCCAGCAGCCTCCCACCCGGGACAGGGTACAATGAGCAGTTCTTC,CASSLPPGTGYNEQFF
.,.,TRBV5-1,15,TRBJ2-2,TGCGCCAGCAGATTTAATGGGGCGGAGACCGGGGAGCTGTTTTTT,CASRFNGAETGELFF
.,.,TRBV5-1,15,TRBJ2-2,TGCGCCAGCAGCTCCAATGGGGGCACGACCGGGGAGCTGTTTTTT,CASSSNGGTTGELFF
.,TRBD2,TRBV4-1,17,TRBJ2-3,TGCGCCAGCTCACCTAGCGCGGGGAGGGGTGGCACAGATACGCAGTATTTT,CASSPSAGRGGTDTQYF
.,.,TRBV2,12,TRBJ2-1,TGTGCCAGCAACCAAGGTCTACTGGAGCAGTTCTTC,CASNQGLLEQFF
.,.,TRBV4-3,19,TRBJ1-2,TGCGCCAGCAGCCAAGATCGAACCTTCTTCACGAACCGTAACTATGGCTACACCTTC,CASSQDRTFFTNRNYGYTF
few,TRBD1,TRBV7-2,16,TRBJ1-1,TGTGCCAGCAGCTTGTTCATTGACAGGGGGCGAACTGAAGCTTTCTTT,CASSLFIDRGRTEAFF
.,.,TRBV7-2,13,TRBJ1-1,TGTGCCAGCAGCTATTACCCACAGCCCGAAGCTTTCTTT,CASSYYPQPEAFF
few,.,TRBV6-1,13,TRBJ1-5,TGTGCCAGCAAACAGGGAGGCAATCAGCCCCAGCATTTT,CASKQGGNQPQHF
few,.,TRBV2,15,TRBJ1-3,TGTGCCAGCAGTGCGACAGCCAGCTCTGGAAACACCATATATTTT,CASSATASSGNTIYF
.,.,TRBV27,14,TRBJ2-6,TGTGCCAGCAGTTTAAACGCTGGGGCCAACGTCCTGACTTTC,CASSLNAGANVLTF
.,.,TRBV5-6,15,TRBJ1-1,TGTGCCAGCTTCCGGGCCAGGCCGGAGAACACTGAAGCTTTCTTT,CASFRARPENTEAFF
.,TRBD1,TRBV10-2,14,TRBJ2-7,TGCGCCAGCAGTGGTTTTACAGGGGTCTACGAGCAGTACTTC,CASSGFTGVYEQYF
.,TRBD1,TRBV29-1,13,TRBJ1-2,TGCAGCGCAAGGGACAGGAATAACTATGGCTACACCTTC,CSARDRNNYGYTF
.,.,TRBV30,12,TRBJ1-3,TGTGCCTGGAGTGTACCCCCCGCGCCCATATATTTT,CAWSVPPAPIYF
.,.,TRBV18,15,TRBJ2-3,.,CACFSGQGATDTQYF
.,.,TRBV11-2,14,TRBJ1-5,TGTGCCAGCAGCCCAGGCAGGGGCAATCAGCCCCAGCATTTT,CASSPGRGNQPQHF
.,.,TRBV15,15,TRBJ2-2,TGTGCCACCAGCAGTTTGGGACAGAACACCGGGGAGCTGTTTTTT,CATSSLGQNTGELFF
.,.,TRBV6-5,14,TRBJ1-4,TGTGCCAGCAGTCTGACAGGCCAGAATGAAAAACTGTTTTTT,CASSLTGQNEKLFF
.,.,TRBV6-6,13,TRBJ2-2,TGTGCCAGCAGCCCGCATGAGTCCGGGGAGCTGTTTTTT,CASSPHESGELFF
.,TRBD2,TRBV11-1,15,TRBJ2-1,TGTGCCAGCAGCCGTGGGACTAGCAATATGAATGAGCAGTTCTTC,CASSRGTSNMNEQFF
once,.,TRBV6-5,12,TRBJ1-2,TGTGCCAGCAGCGCAGGGATAGATGGCTACACCTTC,CASSAGIDGYTF
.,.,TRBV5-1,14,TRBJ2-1,TGCGCCACCTCCACAGGGTACTCCTACAATGAGCAGTTCTTC,CATSTGYSYNEQFF
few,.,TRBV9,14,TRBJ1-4,TGTGCCAGCAGCCCCCGGGAGGGGGTTGAAAAACTGTTTTTT,CASSPREGVEKLFF
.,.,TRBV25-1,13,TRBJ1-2,TGTGCCAGCAGTGGGGGACAAGGATACGGCTACACCTTC,CASSGGQGYGYTF
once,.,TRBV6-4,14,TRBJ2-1,TGTGCCAGCAGTGTTAAGGACACCTACAATGAGCAGTTCTTC,CASSVKDTYNEQFF
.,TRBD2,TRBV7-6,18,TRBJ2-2,TGTGCCAGCAGCGTCAAAATAGCGGGAGGTTCGTGGACCGGGGAGCTGTTTTTT,CASSVKIAGGSWTGELFF
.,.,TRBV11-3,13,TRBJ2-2,TGTGCCAGCAGCTTAGGGCGATACGGGGAGCTGTTTTTT,CASSLGRYGELFF
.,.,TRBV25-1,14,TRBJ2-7,TGTGCCAGCAGTGAATGGATGACGGAGTACGAGCAGTACTTC,CASSEWMTEYEQYF
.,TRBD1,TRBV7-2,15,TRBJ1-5,TGTGCCAGCAGCCTCCGGGACAGGGTGGAGCAGCCCCAGCATTTT,CASSLRDRVEQPQHF
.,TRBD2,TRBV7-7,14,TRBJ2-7,TGTGCCAGCAGCCCTAGCGGGGGCCGCGGGGAGCAGTACTTC,CASSPSGGRGEQYF
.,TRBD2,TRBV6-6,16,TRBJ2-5,TGTGCCAGCAGTCGCCGGACTAGCGGGGTTGTGGAAGAGCAGTACTTC,CASSRRTSGVVEEQYF
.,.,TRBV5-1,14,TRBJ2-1,TGCGCCAGCAGCTTGGGCGGCTCCTACAATGAGCAGTTCTTC,CASSLGGSYNEQFF
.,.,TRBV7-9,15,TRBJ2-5,TGTGCCAGCAGCTTAGTATTCGGGCCCCAAGAGACCCAGTACTTC,CASSLVFGPQETQYF